This T cell receptor (beta chain) emerged from a study of blood T cell repertoires in COVID-19. Background on the study: COVID-19 samples collected from the United States, Italy and Spain covered acute and convalescent phases. Nucleic acid was either cDNA or gDNA, and it came from T cells, B-cell-depleted T cells, or PBMCs.

Study processing details: For nucleated cells, counts were estimated from reference gene primer amplification. Data came from immunoSEQ multiplex PCR; TCRdb stores just in-frame clones and leaves some out. The DNA was the basis for D and trimming; V, J and clone size are from that table. The table lists approximately 190,000 clones, roughly 82% of them singletons. The CDR3 spans 13 residues. CDR1 is MDHEN, CDR2 SYDVKM, per germline. Deletions cut 8 bases from V and 2 bases from J, with 12 bases between. Sequencing used peripheral blood. The gene calls are TRBV28 and TRBJ1-2; D possibly corresponds to TRBD1 (6 bases). The origin of this receptor is an older woman with COVID-19, enrolled during active disease. The CDR3 is CASFGGQNYGYTF. Here the CDR3 DNA reads TGTGCCAGCTTTGGTGGACAGAACTATGGCTACACCTTC.